The rows below give T cell receptor beta chains drawn from one sample of a study of T-cell reconstitution after alpha-beta-depleted transplantation in children. MiXCR, run by TCRdb on the PCR reads, gives a single entry per CDR3 protein. Here the sample spans some 180,000 distinct CDR3 sequences, approximately 7% being singletons. The source was PBMCs, collected before TCRalphabeta/CD19-depleted stem cell transplant. The receptor set was obtained from a boy aged 2 to 9 with acute lymphoblastic leukemia, due to receive a stem cell transplant. The CDR3 runs from the conserved cysteine through the conserved F or W. The D gene is left open where the match is weak. A row's size may be missing; if present it is once, few, many or a size class.

v_gene	d_gene	abundance	j_gene	CDR3nt	CDR3aa
TRBV5-8	TRBD2	few	TRBJ2-7	TGTGCCAGCAGCTCGCCCAGACTAGCGGGGAAATCCTACGAGCAGTACTTC	CASSSPRLAGKSYEQYF
TRBV29-1	-	many	TRBJ2-7	TGCAGCGCTACGCAGGGCGGTGGTACCTACGAGCAGTACTTC	CSATQGGGTYEQYF
TRBV9	TRBD1	many	TRBJ1-6	TGTGCCAGCAGCCCGAGCGACAGGGGGAATTCACCCCTCCACTTT	CASSPSDRGNSPLHF
TRBV28	TRBD1	-	TRBJ1-2	TGTGCCAGCAGTTATCCAGCAGGGGGGAGTGGCTACACCTTC	CASSYPAGGSGYTF
TRBV7-2	TRBD1	many	TRBJ2-7	TGTGCCAGCAGCAAGATATCAGGGGGTCCCCCCTACGAGCAGTACTTC	CASSKISGGPPYEQYF
TRBV11-3	-	few	TRBJ2-2	TGTGCCAGCAGTGACAGAAGGACTACCGGGGAGCTGTTTTTT	CASSDRRTTGELFF
TRBV27	-	many	TRBJ2-5	TGTGCCAGCAGTTTATCTTTTATGGAGACCCAGTACTTC	CASSLSFMETQYF
TRBV3-1	-	-	TRBJ2-1	TGTGCCGCCGACCGGAGGGCTACGTCCTACAATGAGCAGTTCTTC	CAADRRATSYNEQFF
TRBV20-1	-	few	TRBJ1-6	TGCAGTGCTAGAGACAGTCTAGCCAATAATTCACCCCTCCACTTT	CSARDSLANNSPLHF
TRBV7-9	-	many	TRBJ2-1	TGTGCCAGCAGCTTAGTAACCGCCAGGCGAGTTGAGCAGTTCTTC	CASSLVTARRVEQFF
TRBV24-1	-	-	TRBJ2-3	TGTGCCACCAGTGATTGCCGCTCCGGAGCCTGCACAGATACGCAGTATTTT	CATSDCRSGACTDTQYF
TRBV24-1	-	many	TRBJ1-2	TGTGCCACCAGTCCTAGGGAAAGTGGAGGCTACACCTTC	CATSPRESGGYTF
TRBV5-6	-	-	TRBJ1-2	TGTGCCAGCAGCTTGATCTCTACCGATGGCTACACCTTC	CASSLISTDGYTF
TRBV15	-	many	TRBJ2-1	TGTGCCACCAGCAGAGTAGCGGCCAACAATGAGCAGTTCTTC	CATSRVAANNEQFF
TRBV28	TRBD1	many	TRBJ2-3	TGTGCCAGCACCCGACAGGGCTACACAGATACGCAGTATTTT	CASTRQGYTDTQYF
TRBV28	TRBD2	many	TRBJ2-7	TGTGCCAGCAGTTCCGAGAGGCGGGGGAGTAGCGAGCAGTACTTC	CASSSERRGSSEQYF
TRBV10-3	-	-	TRBJ2-7	TGTGCCATCAGCGACAGCTCCTACGAGCAGTACTTC	CAISDSSYEQYF
TRBV12-3/TRBV12-4	TRBD1	many	TRBJ2-3	TGTGCCAGCAGTTTATATAAAAGGGGGCCAACAGATACGCAGTATTTT	CASSLYKRGPTDTQYF
TRBV6-5	-	few	TRBJ1-5	TGTGCCAGCAGTCCCCGGGGGGGACTATTCCTTAGCAATCAGCCCCAGCATTTT	CASSPRGGLFLSNQPQHF
TRBV6-2/TRBV6-3	-	many	TRBJ2-2	TGTGCCAGCAGTTTAAGGACGGCGAACACCGGGGAGCTGTTTTTT	CASSLRTANTGELFF
TRBV11-1	-	many	TRBJ2-7	TGTGCCAGCAGCCGTACAGGATCCTACGAGCAGTACTTC	CASSRTGSYEQYF
TRBV30	-	many	TRBJ2-7	TGTGCCTGGGCTGACAGTGCCCTCTACGAGCAGTACTTC	CAWADSALYEQYF
TRBV4-3	TRBD2	many	TRBJ2-3	TGCGCCAGCAGCCTTTGGCGGGGGGCCACAGATACGCAGTATTTT	CASSLWRGATDTQYF
TRBV29-1	TRBD1	few	TRBJ2-7	TGCAGCGTGAGGACAGGAGGTACCTACGAGCAGTACTTC	CSVRTGGTYEQYF
TRBV7-7	TRBD1	-	TRBJ2-5	TGTGCCAGCAGCCGGGACAGGGTGGAGTCCCAGTACTTC	CASSRDRVESQYF
TRBV20-1	TRBD1	many	TRBJ2-7	TGCAGTGCAGAAGGACAGGCATCGAGCTACGAGCAGTACTTC	CSAEGQASSYEQYF
TRBV5-1	TRBD2	many	TRBJ2-7	TGCGCCAGCAGCATCGGACTAGCGGGCGAGAGAGGCTACGAGCAGTACTTC	CASSIGLAGERGYEQYF
TRBV4-1	-	-	TRBJ2-5	TGCGCCAGCAGCCAAGATCCGGGGGCAGAGACCCAGTACTTC	CASSQDPGAETQYF
TRBV20-1	-	many	TRBJ2-3	TGCAGTGCTAGGTTGCCAGCTTCTAGCACAGATACGCAGTATTTT	CSARLPASSTDTQYF
TRBV14	-	many	TRBJ2-3	TGTGCCAGCAGCGCCCAAACTAGGACAGATACGCAGTATTTT	CASSAQTRTDTQYF
TRBV20-1	-	many	TRBJ1-4	TGCAGTGCTAGAGCTGCGTACACTAATGAAAAACTGTTTTTT	CSARAAYTNEKLFF
TRBV5-1	-	few	TRBJ1-1	TGCGCCAGCAGCTCGGCTTCAACCTTGAACACTGAAGCTTTCTTT	CASSSASTLNTEAFF
TRBV4-2	-	few	TRBJ1-5	TGTGCCAGCAGCCAAGAGGTTAGGAACGGCAATCAGCCCCAGCATTTT	CASSQEVRNGNQPQHF
TRBV12-3/TRBV12-4	-	few	TRBJ2-1	TGTGCCAGCAGTTTCGGGATGGGGCCGGGAGACAAAGAAAATGAGCAGTTCTTC	CASSFGMGPGDKENEQFF
TRBV5-1	TRBD2	-	TRBJ2-2	TGCGCCAGCAGCTTTGGAGCCGGGACTAGCGGCACCGGGGAGCTGTTTTTT	CASSFGAGTSGTGELFF
TRBV10-3	-	many	TRBJ1-1	TGTGCCATCAGTTCAGGAGTCCCGAACACTGAAGCTTTCTTT	CAISSGVPNTEAFF
TRBV3-1	-	many	TRBJ2-1	TGTGCCAGCAGCCAAGGCGGAAGCTCCTACAATGAGCAGTTCTTC	CASSQGGSSYNEQFF
TRBV28	-	few	TRBJ2-5	TGTGCCAGCAGTTTTCGACAGCCCAAAGAGACCCAGTACTTC	CASSFRQPKETQYF
TRBV28	-	many	TRBJ2-5	TGTGCCAGCAGTTTATTTGGGGGGGCCGAGACCCAGTACTTC	CASSLFGGAETQYF
TRBV28	-	many	TRBJ1-5	TGTGCCAGCAGACATTCGCGGGGGGCAGGCTTCTCGGGTCAGCCCCAGCATTTT	CASRHSRGAGFSGQPQHF
TRBV28	-	many	TRBJ2-3	TGTGCCAGCTCGGGGGACAGATTCGTCGATACGCAGTATTTT	CASSGDRFVDTQYF
TRBV29-1	-	many	TRBJ2-7	TGCAGCGGAGGACCTACCTCCTACGAGCAGTACTTC	CSGGPTSYEQYF
TRBV3-1	TRBD2	-	TRBJ2-1	TGTGCCAGAGGACTAGCGGGAGCCTCTGCCAATGAGCAGTTCTTC	CARGLAGASANEQFF
TRBV20-1	TRBD2	-	TRBJ2-7	TGCAGTGCCGCCCAACTGGCGGGAGGAGCCTACGAGCAGTACTTC	CSAAQLAGGAYEQYF
TRBV20-1	-	few	TRBJ2-5	TGCAGTGCCCACGTGACCCAAGTGCAAGAGACCCAGTACTTC	CSAHVTQVQETQYF
TRBV5-1	-	few	TRBJ2-2	TGCGCCAGCAGTTTTAGCGGAGACACCGGGGAGCTGTTTTTT	CASSFSGDTGELFF
TRBV27	TRBD2	many	TRBJ2-2	TGTGCCAGCAGTGCCCGGGGGGGGAACACCGGGGAGCTGTTTTTT	CASSARGGNTGELFF
TRBV6-1	-	-	TRBJ1-2	TGTGCCAGCAGTCCCCTAGAGCAGGTCGGCTACACCTTC	CASSPLEQVGYTF
TRBV5-1	-	many	TRBJ2-5	TGCGCCAGCAGCTTCACAGCTCAAGAGACCCAGTACTTC	CASSFTAQETQYF
TRBV6-5	-	many	TRBJ1-2	TGTGCCAGCAGTTACTCTCGGGGGCCGGGCTATGGCTACACCTTC	CASSYSRGPGYGYTF
TRBV20-1	-	many	TRBJ2-1	TGCAGTGCCCCGGGGCTAGCGCGCTACAATGAGCAGTTCTTC	CSAPGLARYNEQFF
TRBV10-2	TRBD2	many	TRBJ2-1	TGCGCCAGCACCAGACTAGCGGGGGCCGACAATGAGCAGTTCTTC	CASTRLAGADNEQFF
TRBV2	-	-	TRBJ1-6	TGTGCCAGCGGGGTTTCACCCCTCCACTTT	CASGVSPLHF
TRBV12-3/TRBV12-4	-	many	TRBJ2-7	TGTGCCAGCAGCCTAGTGGCGGGACAGTACTACGAGCAGTACTTC	CASSLVAGQYYEQYF
TRBV20-1	TRBD2	many	TRBJ2-1	TGCAGTGCTAGAGACCTACTAGCGGGAGGTCCCTACAATGAGCAGTTCTTC	CSARDLLAGGPYNEQFF
TRBV12-3/TRBV12-4	-	few	TRBJ1-5	TGTGCCAGCAGCGTCGGCCGGCCAAATCAGCCCCAGCATTTT	CASSVGRPNQPQHF
TRBV5-1	-	many	TRBJ2-1	TGCGCCAGCAGCACGGAACTGGGAGGCAATGAGCAGTTCTTC	CASSTELGGNEQFF
TRBV5-4	-	few	TRBJ2-3	TGTGCCAGCAGCTTCCAGACCACAGATACGCAGTATTTT	CASSFQTTDTQYF
TRBV7-2	-	few	TRBJ1-5	TGTGCCAGCAGCTTATTGGGGGGCCCCTATAGCAATCAGCCCCAGCATTTT	CASSLLGGPYSNQPQHF
TRBV10-2	-	many	TRBJ2-5	TGCGCCAGCTCCCAGGTGGGATCGGAGACCCAGTACTTC	CASSQVGSETQYF